This TCR beta chain was observed in a study of tissue T cells after allogeneic stem cell transplantation. Assay used: immunoSEQ multiplex PCR; TCRdb lists only in-frame clones, some missing. The table lists more than 40,000 clones, around 72% of them singletons. Notes on this clone: Gene names follow the mouse nomenclature. The sequenced fragment ends 1 residue before the CDR3 boundary, so the rest is inferred from the germline J gene.

J lost 5 bases, V lost 3 bases, and 2 bases had no gene match. Germline V CDR1 and CDR2: SNHLY, FYNGKV (reference sequence). The CDR3 totals 14 residues. The TCR comes from a pool of C57BL/6 mice in good health. Sequenced input: sorted cells pooled from one or two spleens. The chain joins TRBV3 to TRBJ2-5, with 10 bases lining up with TRBD1. The CDR3 protein is CASSFRDRGDTQYF. The sequenced CDR3 bases are TGTGCCAGCAGCTTCCGGGACAGGGGAGACACCCAGTAC.